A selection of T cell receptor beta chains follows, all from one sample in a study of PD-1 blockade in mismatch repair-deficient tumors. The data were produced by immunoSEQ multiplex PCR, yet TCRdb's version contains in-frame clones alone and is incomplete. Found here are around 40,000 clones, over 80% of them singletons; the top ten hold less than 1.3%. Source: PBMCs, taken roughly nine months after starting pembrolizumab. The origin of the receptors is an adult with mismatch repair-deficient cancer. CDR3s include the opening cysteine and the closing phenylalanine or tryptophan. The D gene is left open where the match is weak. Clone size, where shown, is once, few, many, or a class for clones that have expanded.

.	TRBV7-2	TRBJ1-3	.	TGTGCCAGCAGCTTAGCAGGGGCTGGAAACACCATATATTTT	CASSLAGAGNTIYF
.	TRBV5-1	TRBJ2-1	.	TGCGCCAGCAGCTCGGGACTCTTCTACAATGAGCAGTTCTTC	CASSSGLFYNEQFF
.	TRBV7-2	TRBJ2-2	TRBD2	TGTGCCAGCAGCTTAGTAGCGGGAGGGCTCGGCACCGGGGAGCTGTTTTTT	CASSLVAGGLGTGELFF
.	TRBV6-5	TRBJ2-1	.	TGTGCCAGCAGTTCCGCTCCGGGGTCCTACAATGAGCAGTTCTTC	CASSSAPGSYNEQFF
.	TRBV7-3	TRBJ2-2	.	TGTGCCAGCAGCTCCGCCACACATGGGCCCCCCGGGGAGCTGTTTTTT	CASSSATHGPPGELFF
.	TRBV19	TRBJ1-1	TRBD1	TGTGCCAGTAGTGAGTACGACAGGGGAAGAGTTTTGATCACTGAAGCTTTCTTT	CASSEYDRGRVLITEAFF
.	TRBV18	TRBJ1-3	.	TGTGCCAGCTCACCAGGCCAGGGGGGAAACACCATATATTTT	CASSPGQGGNTIYF
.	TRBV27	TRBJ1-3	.	TGTGCCAGCAGGTTTATGGGGACAATATATTTT	CASRFMGTIYF
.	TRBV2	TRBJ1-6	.	TGTGCCAGCAGTGATACAGGGTACTCACCCCTCCACTTT	CASSDTGYSPLHF
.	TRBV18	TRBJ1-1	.	TGTGCCAGCTCACCGCGAAAGACAGAGAACACTGAAGCTTTCTTT	CASSPRKTENTEAFF
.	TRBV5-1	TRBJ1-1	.	TGCGCCAGCAGCTTGGCCTTTCTCCGGGGGAACACTGAAGCTTTCTTT	CASSLAFLRGNTEAFF
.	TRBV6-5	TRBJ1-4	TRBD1	TGTGCCAGCAGAGGACAGGGAGGTAGAAATGAAAAACTGTTTTTT	CASRGQGGRNEKLFF
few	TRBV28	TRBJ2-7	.	TGTGCCAGCAGGTCCCGCGGGGTCAGGGACCTCTTAGAGCAGTACTTC	CASRSRGVRDLLEQYF
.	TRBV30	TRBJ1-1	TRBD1	TGTGCCTGGAGGGCGTGGGACAGGGGTAAAAACACTGAAGCTTTCTTT	CAWRAWDRGKNTEAFF
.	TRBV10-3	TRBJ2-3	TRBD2	TGTGCCATCAGTTTTGGCGGGAGGGGGACCACAGATACGCAGTATTTT	CAISFGGRGTTDTQYF
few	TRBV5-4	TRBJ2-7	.	TGTGCCAGCAGCCTACAGGGAGACGAGCAGTACTTC	CASSLQGDEQYF
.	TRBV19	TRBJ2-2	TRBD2	TGTGCCAGTACCTCTAGCGGGAGGAGCGGGGAGCTGTTTTTT	CASTSSGRSGELFF
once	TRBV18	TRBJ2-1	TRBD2	TGTGCCAGCTCACCAGGGGTAGCGGGAACCTACAATGAGCAGTTCTTC	CASSPGVAGTYNEQFF
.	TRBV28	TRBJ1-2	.	TGTGCCAGCAGTTTGGGCTACTATGGCTACACCTTC	CASSLGYYGYTF
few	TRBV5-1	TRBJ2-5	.	TGCGCCAGCAGCTTTGCGGAGACCCAGTACTTC	CASSFAETQYF
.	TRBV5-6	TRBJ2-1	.	TGTGCCAGCAGCTTACCCAGCGGTGGAGACTACAATGAGCAGTTCTTC	CASSLPSGGDYNEQFF
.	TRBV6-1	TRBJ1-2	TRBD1	TGTGCCGGATTCCGGGGACAGGGGATAGGCTACACCTTC	CAGFRGQGIGYTF
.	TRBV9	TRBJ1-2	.	TGTGCCAGCAGCGTACAGGGATGGGATGGCTACACCTTC	CASSVQGWDGYTF
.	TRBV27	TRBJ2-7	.	TGTGCCAGCAGTCCCGAAGGGGGAGCGGTATACGAGCAGTACTTC	CASSPEGGAVYEQYF
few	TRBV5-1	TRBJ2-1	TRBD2	TGCGCCAGCAGCCTGGAGGGGACTAGTCTGTACAATGAGCAGTTCTTC	CASSLEGTSLYNEQFF
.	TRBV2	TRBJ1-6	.	TGTGCCAGCAGCCTACAGGGTTATAATTCACCCCTCCACTTT	CASSLQGYNSPLHF
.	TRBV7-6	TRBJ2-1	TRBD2	TGTGCCAGCAGCTTAGGGGGGACTAGCGGGAGGGCGGGGGCAATTCTTTGGGAGCAGTTCTTC	CASSLGGTSGRAGAILWEQFF
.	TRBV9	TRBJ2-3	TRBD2	TGTGCCAGCAGCGTAGGAAGCGGGAGGGTTTACACAGATACGCAGTATTTT	CASSVGSGRVYTDTQYF
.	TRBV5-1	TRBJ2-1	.	TGCGCCAGCAGCCAATGGGGAGGGGCAGGGGACTACAATGAGCAGTTCTTC	CASSQWGGAGDYNEQFF
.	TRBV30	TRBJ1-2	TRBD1	TGTGCCTGGAGTCGAGGACAGGGACGGAGCGGCTACACCTTC	CAWSRGQGRSGYTF
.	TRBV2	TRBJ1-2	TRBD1	TGTGCCAGCAGGATCAGGGGGCTAAACTATGGCTACACCTTC	CASRIRGLNYGYTF
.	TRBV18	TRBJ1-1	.	TGTGCCAGCTCACCACCCCGGGGGAACACTGAAGCTTTCTTT	CASSPPRGNTEAFF
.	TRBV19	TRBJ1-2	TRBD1	TGTGCCAGTAGTAAACTTTCGGGGGACAGTACCGCTAACTATGGCTACACCTTC	CASSKLSGDSTANYGYTF
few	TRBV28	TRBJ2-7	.	TGTGCCAGCAGTTTCTTGTCCTACGAGCAGTACTTC	CASSFLSYEQYF
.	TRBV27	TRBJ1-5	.	TGTGCCAGCAGCCAGGGTGATAGCAATCAGCCCCAGCATTTT	CASSQGDSNQPQHF
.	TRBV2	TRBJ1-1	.	TGTGCCAGCAGTGATTTCTCGGGAACTGAAGCTTTCTTT	CASSDFSGTEAFF
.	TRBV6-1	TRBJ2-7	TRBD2	TGTGCCACCAGACTAGCGGGAGACGGCTACGAGCAGTACTTC	CATRLAGDGYEQYF
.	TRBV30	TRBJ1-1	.	TGTGCCTGGGGTTCTCTAAACGGAGTATCTTTCTTT	CAWGSLNGVSFF
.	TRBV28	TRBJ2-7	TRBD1	TGTGCCAGCAGTTCCTTAGGGACAGGGGAATACGAGCAGTACTTC	CASSSLGTGEYEQYF
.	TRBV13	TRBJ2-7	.	TGTGCCAGCAGCGTAGGTGGGCAGGGTCTCTACGAGCAGTACTTC	CASSVGGQGLYEQYF
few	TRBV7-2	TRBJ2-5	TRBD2	TGTGCCAGCAGCTTCAGTGTGCGGGAGAGGGAGACCCAGTACTTC	CASSFSVRERETQYF
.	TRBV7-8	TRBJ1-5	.	TGTGCCAGCAGCCCAGAACAGAGTAATCAGCCCCAGCATTTT	CASSPEQSNQPQHF
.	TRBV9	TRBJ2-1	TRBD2	TGTGCCAGCAGCGGATGGGGACTAGCGGGATACAATGAGCAGTTCTTC	CASSGWGLAGYNEQFF